The sequence of this T cell receptor beta chain was determined in a study of graft-versus-host responses after intestinal transplantation. Study-level background: Uniformly, recipients were administered anti-thymocyte globulin induction with subsequent tacrolimus and steroids for 3 to 4 years. General study findings and limits: The recipient marrow held GvH clones, and some of them showed up first in ileum or blood. The highest levels of circulating GvH clones went along with early declines in HvG clones after transplant. Allografts from individuals with graft-donor T cell macrochimerism displayed high graft-versus-host to host-versus-graft clonal ratios.

The CDR3 has 15 amino acids. Germline assignment: CDR1 SGHDN and CDR2 FVKESK. V lost 3 bases and J 8 bases, leaving 19 bases between the germline ends. Sequenced by immunoSEQ multiplex PCR; TCRdb stores in-frame clones only, minus some. The profile shows approximately 63,000 clones, about 94% of them singletons. Notes on this clone: The antigen remains unidentified.

The sample was unstimulated CD4+ T cells sorted from spleen or lymph node cells, taken before transplant. J is TRBJ1-2 and V is TRBV14, with D possibly matching TRBD1 (6 bases). This receptor was identified in a human donor who was the organ donor for an intestinal transplant. The CDR3, as DNA: TGTGCCAGCAGCCAGCTAGACAGGACTTGCAGAGGCTACACCTTC. It is translated as CASSQLDRTCRGYTF.